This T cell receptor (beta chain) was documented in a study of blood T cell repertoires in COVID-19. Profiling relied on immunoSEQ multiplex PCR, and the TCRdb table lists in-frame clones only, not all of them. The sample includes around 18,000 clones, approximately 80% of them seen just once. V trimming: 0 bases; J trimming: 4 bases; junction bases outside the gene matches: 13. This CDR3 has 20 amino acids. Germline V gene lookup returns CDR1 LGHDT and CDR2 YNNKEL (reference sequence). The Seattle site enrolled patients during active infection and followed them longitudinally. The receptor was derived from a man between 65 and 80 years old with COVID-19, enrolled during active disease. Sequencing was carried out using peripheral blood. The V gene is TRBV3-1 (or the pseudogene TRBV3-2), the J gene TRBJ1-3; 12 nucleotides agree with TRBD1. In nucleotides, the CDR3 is TGTGCCAGCAGCCAAGAAGGGCAGGGGACAGGGGGCGCGGGAGGAAACACCATATATTTT. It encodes CASSQEGQGTGGAGGNTIYF.